The rows below give T cell receptor beta chains drawn from one sample of a study of shared clonotypes between healthy human individuals. Sequencing used immunoSEQ multiplex PCR; TCRdb keeps in-frame clones, though not all of them. The profile shows more than 550,000 clones, just over 90% of them singletons. Sequenced: naive CD8+ T cells sorted from blood. Source of these receptors: a man aged 25 to 40 in good health. Both conserved end residues are part of each CDR3. The order of the fields is V gene, J gene, clone size, D gene, CDR3 protein, CDR3 DNA. D genes are given only for firm matches. Clone size, where shown, is once, few, many, or a class for clones that have expanded.

V gene: TRBV14
J gene: TRBJ1-2
clone size: once
D gene: -
CDR3 protein: CASSQDRRGFNYGYTF
CDR3 DNA: TGTGCCAGCAGCCAAGATCGGAGAGGATTTAACTATGGCTACACCTTC

V gene: TRBV19
J gene: TRBJ2-1
clone size: once
D gene: -
CDR3 protein: CASSTGTSYNEQFF
CDR3 DNA: TGTGCCAGTAGTACAGGGACTTCATACAATGAGCAGTTCTTC

V gene: TRBV7-8
J gene: TRBJ2-1
clone size: -
D gene: TRBD1
CDR3 protein: CASSLMGQGYNEQFF
CDR3 DNA: TGTGCCAGCAGCTTAATGGGACAGGGGTACAATGAGCAGTTCTTC

V gene: TRBV18
J gene: TRBJ2-7
clone size: -
D gene: TRBD2
CDR3 protein: CASSPGTSTYEQYF
CDR3 DNA: TGTGCCAGCTCACCAGGGACTAGCACCTACGAGCAGTACTTC

V gene: TRBV29-1
J gene: TRBJ2-7
clone size: once
D gene: -
CDR3 protein: CSVDGDGTYEQYF
CDR3 DNA: TGCAGCGTTGATGGAGACGGTACCTACGAGCAGTACTTC

V gene: TRBV2
J gene: TRBJ1-1
clone size: -
D gene: -
CDR3 protein: CAQQHRVTEAFF
CDR3 DNA: TGTGCCCAGCAGCACAGGGTGACTGAAGCTTTCTTT

V gene: TRBV28
J gene: TRBJ2-6
clone size: -
D gene: -
CDR3 protein: CASSLDTLKRANVLTF
CDR3 DNA: TGTGCCAGCAGCCTGGACACCTTGAAACGGGCCAACGTCCTGACTTTC

V gene: TRBV21-1
J gene: TRBJ1-4
clone size: -
D gene: -
CDR3 protein: CASSNRDTGWNEKLFF
CDR3 DNA: TGTGCCAGCAGCAACCGGGACACGGGTTGGAATGAAAAACTGTTTTTT

V gene: TRBV7-9
J gene: TRBJ2-5
clone size: -
D gene: TRBD2
CDR3 protein: CASSPRLAGVRVSETQYF
CDR3 DNA: TGTGCCAGCAGCCCCAGACTAGCGGGAGTCAGGGTTAGTGAGACCCAGTACTTC

V gene: TRBV6-5
J gene: TRBJ2-7
clone size: once
D gene: -
CDR3 protein: CASGAGEQYF
CDR3 DNA: TGTGCCAGCGGTGCGGGGGAGCAGTACTTC

V gene: TRBV7-2
J gene: TRBJ1-3
clone size: -
D gene: -
CDR3 protein: CASSLVATARSGNTIYF
CDR3 DNA: TGTGCCAGCAGCTTAGTAGCAACCGCACGAAGTGGAAACACCATATATTTT

V gene: TRBV6-1
J gene: TRBJ2-1
clone size: -
D gene: TRBD1
CDR3 protein: CASRYRQGQFF
CDR3 DNA: TGTGCCAGCAGATATAGACAGGGTCAGTTCTTC

V gene: TRBV7-9
J gene: TRBJ1-3
clone size: -
D gene: -
CDR3 protein: CASSSLRTVSGNTIYF
CDR3 DNA: TGTGCCAGCAGCTCCCTGAGGACAGTCTCTGGAAACACCATATATTTT

V gene: TRBV19
J gene: TRBJ2-1
clone size: -
D gene: -
CDR3 protein: CASSGSGNEQFF
CDR3 DNA: TGTGCCAGTAGCGGGAGTGGGAATGAGCAGTTCTTC

V gene: TRBV10-2
J gene: TRBJ2-2
clone size: -
D gene: TRBD2
CDR3 protein: CASSGTSGGWTGELFF
CDR3 DNA: TGCGCCAGCAGTGGGACTAGCGGAGGTTGGACCGGGGAGCTGTTTTTT

V gene: TRBV7-9
J gene: TRBJ1-2
clone size: -
D gene: -
CDR3 protein: CASSLDPSGYTF
CDR3 DNA: TGTGCCAGCAGCTTAGATCCCTCGGGCTACACCTTC

V gene: TRBV9
J gene: TRBJ2-7
clone size: -
D gene: -
CDR3 protein: CASSVGWDYEQYF
CDR3 DNA: TGTGCCAGCAGCGTAGGGTGGGACTACGAGCAGTACTTC

V gene: TRBV7-9
J gene: TRBJ2-5
clone size: -
D gene: TRBD2
CDR3 protein: CASSLPSGSLWAQYF
CDR3 DNA: TGTGCCAGCAGCTTACCTAGCGGGAGTTTGTGGGCCCAGTACTTC

V gene: TRBV7-9
J gene: TRBJ2-7
clone size: -
D gene: -
CDR3 protein: CASSPRDYEQYF
CDR3 DNA: TGTGCCAGCAGCCCTCGGGACTACGAGCAGTACTTC

V gene: TRBV7-9
J gene: TRBJ1-2
clone size: few
D gene: -
CDR3 protein: CASPRGNYGYTF
CDR3 DNA: TGTGCCAGCCCCAGGGGAAACTATGGCTACACCTTC

V gene: TRBV5-5
J gene: TRBJ1-3
clone size: once
D gene: -
CDR3 protein: CASSLPPSDSGNTIYF
CDR3 DNA: TGTGCCAGCAGCTTGCCGCCGTCTGACTCTGGAAACACCATATATTTT

V gene: TRBV7-2
J gene: TRBJ1-1
clone size: once
D gene: TRBD1
CDR3 protein: CASSLGITGVGAFF
CDR3 DNA: TGTGCCAGCAGCTTAGGGATCACAGGGGTCGGGGCTTTCTTT

V gene: TRBV4-1
J gene: TRBJ2-1
clone size: -
D gene: -
CDR3 protein: CASSRDPGVPNEQFF
CDR3 DNA: TGCGCCAGCAGCCGAGATCCAGGGGTACCCAATGAGCAGTTCTTC

V gene: TRBV2
J gene: TRBJ2-1
clone size: -
D gene: TRBD2
CDR3 protein: CASSEGSGSSNEQFF
CDR3 DNA: TGTGCCAGCAGTGAAGGTAGCGGGAGCTCCAATGAGCAGTTCTTC

V gene: TRBV5-1
J gene: TRBJ1-1
clone size: -
D gene: -
CDR3 protein: CASSLSPETAFF
CDR3 DNA: TGCGCCAGCAGCTTAAGCCCCGAAACGGCTTTCTTT

V gene: TRBV27
J gene: TRBJ2-7
clone size: -
D gene: -
CDR3 protein: CASSLSTGIPYEQYF
CDR3 DNA: TGTGCCAGCAGTTTATCAACGGGAATACCCTACGAGCAGTACTTC

V gene: TRBV27
J gene: TRBJ2-2
clone size: once
D gene: -
CDR3 protein: CASSLNPPTGELFF
CDR3 DNA: TGTGCCAGCAGTTTAAACCCTCCGACCGGGGAGCTGTTTTTT

V gene: TRBV4-1
J gene: TRBJ1-2
clone size: -
D gene: -
CDR3 protein: CASSPYAQIGYTF
CDR3 DNA: TGCGCCAGCAGCCCGTACGCCCAGATAGGCTACACCTTC

V gene: TRBV29-1
J gene: TRBJ2-2
clone size: -
D gene: -
CDR3 protein: CSVLNGGGGAGELFF
CDR3 DNA: TGCAGCGTGCTTAATGGGGGTGGAGGGGCCGGGGAGCTGTTTTTT